A selection of T cell receptor beta chains follows, all from one sample in a study of T cells after posttransplantation cyclophosphamide. Here immunoSEQ multiplex PCR was the method, and the copy in TCRdb shows in-frame clones only, minus some. Found here are approximately 39,000 clones, roughly 73% of them singletons; the top ten hold 7% to 8.5%. The material was CD4+ T cells sorted from blood, obtained around 2,000 days after a stem cell transplant with posttransplant cyclophosphamide. The receptors originated from a female patient in her forties or fifties who received an allogeneic stem cell transplant from a related donor, was CMV-positive, and had no GVHD. Some T cells may be graft donor cells. The CDR3 runs from the conserved cysteine through the conserved F or W. The D gene is left open where the match is weak. Not every row has a clone size; where given, it reads once, few, many or a size class.

DNA: TGTGCCACCAGCAGAGATTCTGTTGGCGGGGGAAAACTGTTTTTT
CDR3: CATSRDSVGGGKLFF
D: -
V: TRBV15
J: TRBJ1-4
size: few

DNA: TGTGCCACCAGCAGACAGGTTTATGAGCAGTTCTTC
CDR3: CATSRQVYEQFF
D: -
V: TRBV15
J: TRBJ2-1
size: -

DNA: TGTGCCAGTAGTACGGGACAGGGAAGGGGCGGCTACACCTTC
CDR3: CASSTGQGRGGYTF
D: TRBD1
V: TRBV19
J: TRBJ1-2
size: -

DNA: TGCGCCAGCAGCCAATCGATAGGGACAACATCCCGAGACTATGGCTACACCTTC
CDR3: CASSQSIGTTSRDYGYTF
D: -
V: TRBV4-1
J: TRBJ1-2
size: -

DNA: TGTGCCAGCAGCCTCACACAGATTAGCACAGATACGCAGTATTTT
CDR3: CASSLTQISTDTQYF
D: -
V: TRBV4-2
J: TRBJ2-3
size: -

DNA: TGTGCCACCAGCCCTCCTGGGGGCCGAGTCTACGAGCAGTACTTC
CDR3: CATSPPGGRVYEQYF
D: -
V: TRBV15
J: TRBJ2-7
size: few

DNA: TGTGCCAGCAGCGTAGAACTCGCTCCTCCCTACGAGCAGTACTTC
CDR3: CASSVELAPPYEQYF
D: -
V: TRBV9
J: TRBJ2-7
size: -

DNA: TGTGCCAGCTCACCTGCTCGGACAAACTACGAGCAGTACTTC
CDR3: CASSPARTNYEQYF
D: -
V: TRBV18
J: TRBJ2-7
size: once

DNA: TGCGCCAGCAGCCCGGGCAGACAGAGGGGGAACTATGGCTACACCTTC
CDR3: CASSPGRQRGNYGYTF
D: -
V: TRBV4-3
J: TRBJ1-2
size: few

DNA: TGTGCCAGCAGCCTGACTAGCGGCTACGAGCAGTACTTC
CDR3: CASSLTSGYEQYF
D: TRBD2
V: TRBV6-6
J: TRBJ2-7
size: -

DNA: TGTGCCAGCAGTTACGAGGGAATAGGCAAATACAATGAGCAGTTCTTC
CDR3: CASSYEGIGKYNEQFF
D: -
V: TRBV6-5
J: TRBJ2-1
size: -

DNA: TGTGCCAGCGGGACATCGGAAGAGACCCAGTACTTC
CDR3: CASGTSEETQYF
D: -
V: TRBV2
J: TRBJ2-5
size: -

DNA: TGTGCCAGCAGCCGACCGGGACTAGCGGGGGCCGGGGAGCTGTTTTTT
CDR3: CASSRPGLAGAGELFF
D: TRBD2
V: TRBV5-6
J: TRBJ2-2
size: -

DNA: TGTGCCAGCGCAACCACCTCCGGGACAGGGGTTTACTATGGCTACACCTTC
CDR3: CASATTSGTGVYYGYTF
D: TRBD1
V: TRBV27
J: TRBJ1-2
size: -

DNA: TGTGCCAGCAGTCCGGACAGGGGCTATCAGCCCCAGCATTTT
CDR3: CASSPDRGYQPQHF
D: TRBD1
V: TRBV6-5
J: TRBJ1-5
size: -

DNA: TGTGCCAGCAGCGGTCGAGCCAGGCGGGGACTCCAAGAGACCCAGTACTTC
CDR3: CASSGRARRGLQETQYF
D: -
V: TRBV9
J: TRBJ2-5
size: once

DNA: TGTGCCAGCAGCCTCGCGGGGGCGGCTGGCTACACCTTC
CDR3: CASSLAGAAGYTF
D: -
V: TRBV14
J: TRBJ1-2
size: -

DNA: TGTGCCAGCAGCGTCGCCGGGACAGGGGTTGATGGGGCCAACGTCCTGACTTTC
CDR3: CASSVAGTGVDGANVLTF
D: TRBD1
V: TRBV7-9
J: TRBJ2-6
size: -

DNA: TGTGCCAGTAGTATAACAGGCGGAGACTCTGGGGCCAACGTCCTGACTTTC
CDR3: CASSITGGDSGANVLTF
D: -
V: TRBV19
J: TRBJ2-6
size: -

DNA: TGTGCCAGCAGCTTCCCGACAGGTTATAATTCACCCCTCCACTTT
CDR3: CASSFPTGYNSPLHF
D: -
V: TRBV7-2
J: TRBJ1-6
size: -

DNA: TGTGCCAGCAGTGAGCCGGGACAGTTCCATGGCTACACCTTC
CDR3: CASSEPGQFHGYTF
D: TRBD1
V: TRBV6-1
J: TRBJ1-2
size: -

DNA: TGTGCCAGTAGTTCTAGGACAGGTGGGCCTTACATGAACACTGAAGCTTTCTTT
CDR3: CASSSRTGGPYMNTEAFF
D: TRBD1
V: TRBV19
J: TRBJ1-1
size: once

DNA: TGTGCCAGCAGCCGGGTACAGGGAGGGACCGGGGAGCTGTTTTTT
CDR3: CASSRVQGGTGELFF
D: -
V: TRBV6-5
J: TRBJ2-2
size: few

DNA: TGTGCCAGCATGGGAGGGACGGAGTATAATTCACCCCTCCACTTT
CDR3: CASMGGTEYNSPLHF
D: -
V: TRBV27
J: TRBJ1-6
size: -

DNA: TGTGCCAGTAGTCTAGGACGAGGGAGGTACCAAGAGACCCAGTACTTC
CDR3: CASSLGRGRYQETQYF
D: -
V: TRBV19
J: TRBJ2-5
size: -

DNA: TGTGCCAGCAGTTACTCGCGGGGGGGATCCTACGAGCAGTACTTC
CDR3: CASSYSRGGSYEQYF
D: TRBD2
V: TRBV6-5
J: TRBJ2-7
size: -

DNA: TGCGCCAGCAGCTTGTATTCCGGGACAGGAAACTACGAGCAGTACTTC
CDR3: CASSLYSGTGNYEQYF
D: TRBD1
V: TRBV5-1
J: TRBJ2-7
size: -

DNA: TGTGCCAGCAGTGAAAAGGGCAGGGGGACAGCGAACACCGGGGAGCTGTTTTTT
CDR3: CASSEKGRGTANTGELFF
D: TRBD1
V: TRBV2
J: TRBJ2-2
size: -

DNA: TGTGCCAGCACCTCCTGGGGGGGCGCCCAGCCCCAGCATTTT
CDR3: CASTSWGGAQPQHF
D: -
V: TRBV28
J: TRBJ1-5
size: -

DNA: TGTGCCAGCAGCGCACAGGGGGCGGATGAAAAACTGTTTTTT
CDR3: CASSAQGADEKLFF
D: TRBD1
V: TRBV11-1
J: TRBJ1-4
size: -

DNA: TGCGCCAGCAGCCAAGATGAGGCACAGGGCGCTGAAGCTTTCTTT
CDR3: CASSQDEAQGAEAFF
D: -
V: TRBV4-3
J: TRBJ1-1
size: -

DNA: TGTGCCATCAGTGAGTCACAGGGGAGCAATCAGCCCCAGCATTTT
CDR3: CAISESQGSNQPQHF
D: TRBD1
V: TRBV10-3
J: TRBJ1-5
size: -

DNA: TGCGCCAGCAGCCGGACAGGTTTGGCAGATACGCAGTATTTT
CDR3: CASSRTGLADTQYF
D: TRBD1
V: TRBV5-1
J: TRBJ2-3
size: -

DNA: TGTGCCAGCAGTGGAGGACAGGGCTTCAAGACCCAGTACTTC
CDR3: CASSGGQGFKTQYF
D: TRBD1
V: TRBV2
J: TRBJ2-5
size: -

DNA: TGTGCCAGTAGTATAGGGGGAGGGCAGGGGAGTCAGCCCCAGCATTTT
CDR3: CASSIGGGQGSQPQHF
D: -
V: TRBV19
J: TRBJ1-5
size: -

DNA: TGCAGCGTTGAAAAAAGGGGGGGCAGGGGGCGACGCGAGCAGTACTTC
CDR3: CSVEKRGGRGRREQYF
D: -
V: TRBV29-1
J: TRBJ2-7
size: -

DNA: TGCGCCAGCAGCTTGGCAGGGCAAGGAAACACCATATATTTT
CDR3: CASSLAGQGNTIYF
D: -
V: TRBV5-1
J: TRBJ1-3
size: -

DNA: TGTGCCAGCAGCTTCCGACAGGTACAAGAGACCCAGTACTTC
CDR3: CASSFRQVQETQYF
D: -
V: TRBV7-8
J: TRBJ2-5
size: -

DNA: TGCGCCATTTCTGACCCGGGACAGGCATCCACCGGGGAGCTGTTTTTT
CDR3: CAISDPGQASTGELFF
D: TRBD1
V: TRBV5-1
J: TRBJ2-2
size: -

DNA: TGTGCCAGCAACGGGACAGTTATCTACAATGAGCAGTTCTTC
CDR3: CASNGTVIYNEQFF
D: TRBD1
V: TRBV6-4
J: TRBJ2-1
size: -

DNA: TGTGCCAGCTCACCACCTTCCCAGGTAGAGACCCAGTACTTC
CDR3: CASSPPSQVETQYF
D: -
V: TRBV18
J: TRBJ2-5
size: -

DNA: TGTGCCAGCAGCGCCACAGGTATCGGAGAAGAAAAACTGTTTTTT
CDR3: CASSATGIGEEKLFF
D: -
V: TRBV9
J: TRBJ1-4
size: few

DNA: TGTGCCAGCAGCCCTACTGGCAGGCTAGCGGGGTCTACGTACAATGAGCAGTTCTTC
CDR3: CASSPTGRLAGSTYNEQFF
D: TRBD2
V: TRBV5-4
J: TRBJ2-1
size: -

DNA: TGTGCCAGCAGCTTACAAGGGGCCTCTGGAAACACCATATATTTT
CDR3: CASSLQGASGNTIYF
D: -
V: TRBV11-3
J: TRBJ1-3
size: few

DNA: TGTGCCAGCAGCTTGTTCGGGCTAGCGGGGGGCCCCTCGCGTTCAGATACGCAGTATTTT
CDR3: CASSLFGLAGGPSRSDTQYF
D: TRBD2
V: TRBV5-4
J: TRBJ2-3
size: -

DNA: TGCGCCAGCAGCCAAGATTCTGAGGTAATGAACACTGAAGCTTTCTTT
CDR3: CASSQDSEVMNTEAFF
D: -
V: TRBV4-1
J: TRBJ1-1
size: few

DNA: TGTGCCAGCAGCGTGGGCTCCGGGAGGGCTTTCTTT
CDR3: CASSVGSGRAFF
D: -
V: TRBV7-9
J: TRBJ1-1
size: -